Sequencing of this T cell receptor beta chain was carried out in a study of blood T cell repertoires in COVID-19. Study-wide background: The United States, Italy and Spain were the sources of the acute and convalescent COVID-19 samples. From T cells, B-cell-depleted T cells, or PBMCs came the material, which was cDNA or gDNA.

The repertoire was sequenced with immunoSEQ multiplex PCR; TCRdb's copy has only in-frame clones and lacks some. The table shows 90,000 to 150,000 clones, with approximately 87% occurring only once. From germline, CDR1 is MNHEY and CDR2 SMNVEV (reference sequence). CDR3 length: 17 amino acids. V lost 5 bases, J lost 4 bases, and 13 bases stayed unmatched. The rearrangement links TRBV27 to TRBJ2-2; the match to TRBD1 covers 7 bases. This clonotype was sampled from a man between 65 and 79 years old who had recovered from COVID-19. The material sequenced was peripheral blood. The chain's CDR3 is CASSTRSGTVTTGELFF. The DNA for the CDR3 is TGTGCCAGCAGTACTAGGTCCGGGACAGTTACCACCGGGGAGCTGTTTTTT.